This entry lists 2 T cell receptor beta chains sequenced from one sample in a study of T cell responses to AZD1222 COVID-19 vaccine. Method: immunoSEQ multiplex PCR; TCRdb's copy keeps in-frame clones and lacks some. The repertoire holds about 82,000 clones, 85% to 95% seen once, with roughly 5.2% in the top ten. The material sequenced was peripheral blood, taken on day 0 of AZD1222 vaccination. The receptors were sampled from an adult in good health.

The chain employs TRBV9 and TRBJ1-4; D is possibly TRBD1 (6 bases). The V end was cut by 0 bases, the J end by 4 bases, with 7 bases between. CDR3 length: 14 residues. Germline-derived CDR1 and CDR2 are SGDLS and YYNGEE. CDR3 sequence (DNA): TGTGCCAGCAGCGTAGCAGGGGATAATGAAAAACTGTTTTTT. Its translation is CASSVAGDNEKLFF.

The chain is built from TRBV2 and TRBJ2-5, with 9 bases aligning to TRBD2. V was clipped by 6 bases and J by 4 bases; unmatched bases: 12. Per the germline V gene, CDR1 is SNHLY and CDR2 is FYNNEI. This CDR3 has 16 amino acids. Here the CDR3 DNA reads TGTGCCAGCAGGGTTTCTAGCGGGGTCTTAGGAGAGACCCAGTACTTC. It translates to CASRVSSGVLGETQYF.